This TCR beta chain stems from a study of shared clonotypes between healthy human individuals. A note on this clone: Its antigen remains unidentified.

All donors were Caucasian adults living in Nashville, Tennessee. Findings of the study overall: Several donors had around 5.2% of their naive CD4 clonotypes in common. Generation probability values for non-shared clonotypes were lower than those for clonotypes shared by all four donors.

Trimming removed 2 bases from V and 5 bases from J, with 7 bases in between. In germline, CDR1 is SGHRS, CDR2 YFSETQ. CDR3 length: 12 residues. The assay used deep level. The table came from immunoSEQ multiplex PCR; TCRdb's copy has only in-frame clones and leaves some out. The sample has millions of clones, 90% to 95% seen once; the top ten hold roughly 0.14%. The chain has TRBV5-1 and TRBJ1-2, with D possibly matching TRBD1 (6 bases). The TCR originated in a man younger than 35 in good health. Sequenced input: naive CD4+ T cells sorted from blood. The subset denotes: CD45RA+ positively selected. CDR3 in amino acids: CASSFDRYGYTF. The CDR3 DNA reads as TGCGCCAGCAGCTTCGACAGGTATGGCTACACCTTC.